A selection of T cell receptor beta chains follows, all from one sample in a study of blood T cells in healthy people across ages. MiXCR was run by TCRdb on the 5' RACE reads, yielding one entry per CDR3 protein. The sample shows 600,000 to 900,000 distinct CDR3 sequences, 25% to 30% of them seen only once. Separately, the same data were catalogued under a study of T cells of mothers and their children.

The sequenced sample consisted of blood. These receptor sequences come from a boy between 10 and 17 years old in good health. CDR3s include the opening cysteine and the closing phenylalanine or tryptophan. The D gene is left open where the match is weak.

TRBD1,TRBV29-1,CSVNRDRAYGYTF
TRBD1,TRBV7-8,CASSLIFGQDQETQYF
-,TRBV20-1,CSARDPSHGGTDTQYF
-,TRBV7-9,CASSSRGSEAFF
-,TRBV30,CALGGVRADTQYF
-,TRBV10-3,CAISDIRGEMNTEAFF
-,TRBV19,CASSGLGRQLHF
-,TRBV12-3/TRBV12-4,CASSLALHTRSNQPQHF
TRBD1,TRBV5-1,CASTLVTGDQETQYF
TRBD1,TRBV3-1,CASSRDRESNYGYTF
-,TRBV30,CAWSLGSTDIQYF
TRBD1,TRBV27,CASSDSDRVKETQYF
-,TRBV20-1,CSARDRQRYNEQFF
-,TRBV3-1,CASGLDSGANVLTF
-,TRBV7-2,CASSWAAPENTIYF
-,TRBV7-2,CASSLDLWGQQETQYF
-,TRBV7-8,CASSRTDRGETQYF
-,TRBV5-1,CAGSRSIETQYF
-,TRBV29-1,CSVTANTGELFF
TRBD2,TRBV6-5,CASSQAGGIHEQYF
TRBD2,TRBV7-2,CASSPGTSGNRYF
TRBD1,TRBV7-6,CASSLGGQGSGYTF
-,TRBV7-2,CASSFWNKQFF
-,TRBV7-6,CASSRDIGANVLTF
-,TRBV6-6,CASSYNDKVSSLHF
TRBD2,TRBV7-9,CASSLLRTSGYNEQFF
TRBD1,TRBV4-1,CASSQYAPGTARNTIYF
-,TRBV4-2,CASSQEKGGYSNQPQHF
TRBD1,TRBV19,CASSPRRTGGASDYGYTF
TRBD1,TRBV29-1,CSVEDLQGQGNTGELFF
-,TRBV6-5,CASSYSMVSGQFF
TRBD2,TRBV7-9,CASITSGYNEQFF
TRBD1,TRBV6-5,CASSHPFPGQGFLNTEAFF
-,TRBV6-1,CASRSLTPKGTEAFF
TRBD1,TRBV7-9,CASSPGTDYQETQYF
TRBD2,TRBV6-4,CASSSRSGGTDTQYF
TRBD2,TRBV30,CAWSKALAGGSGETQYF
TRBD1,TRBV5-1,CASSLGFRDRSKETQYF
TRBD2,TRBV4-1,CASSQEGRGSGGELFF
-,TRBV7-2,CASRLTATQETQYF
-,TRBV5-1,CASSPGRDRNEQFF
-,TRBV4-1,CASSQETTWDEQFF